This TCR beta chain was identified during a study of identical twins. Study-wide results and limits: Alpha sequences out of frame and shared by twins had excess low generation probability. Researchers reported weaker excess twin sharing in beta out-of-frame sequences. Part of the zero-insertion signal could reflect confounding by invariant MAIT and iNKT cells.

There are a few counts of this clonotype. Its antigen remains unknown. The cDNA had a unique molecular identifier and a template-switch universal primer site. TCRdb re-called the 5' RACE reads through MiXCR, storing one row per CDR3 protein. The sample shows 200,000 or so distinct CDR3 sequences, 7.5% of them seen only once. The V gene lost 2 bases and the J gene lost 0 bases, with 10 bases spanning the gap. Per germline, CDR1 KGHDR and CDR2 SFDVKD. The CDR3 runs 15 residues. These records were also assigned to another study, of yellow fever vaccine responses in identical twins.

The sequencing sample was made of memory (CD45RO+) T cells sorted from blood. The sequence came from a woman between 18 and 30 years old in good health. The chain carries TRBV24-1 and TRBJ2-7; tentatively, D is TRBD1 or TRBD2 (5 bases each). The CDR3 nucleotides are TGTGCCACCAGTGATTCCGGGACCAACTCCTACGAGCAGTACTTC. This sequence encodes CATSDSGTNSYEQYF.